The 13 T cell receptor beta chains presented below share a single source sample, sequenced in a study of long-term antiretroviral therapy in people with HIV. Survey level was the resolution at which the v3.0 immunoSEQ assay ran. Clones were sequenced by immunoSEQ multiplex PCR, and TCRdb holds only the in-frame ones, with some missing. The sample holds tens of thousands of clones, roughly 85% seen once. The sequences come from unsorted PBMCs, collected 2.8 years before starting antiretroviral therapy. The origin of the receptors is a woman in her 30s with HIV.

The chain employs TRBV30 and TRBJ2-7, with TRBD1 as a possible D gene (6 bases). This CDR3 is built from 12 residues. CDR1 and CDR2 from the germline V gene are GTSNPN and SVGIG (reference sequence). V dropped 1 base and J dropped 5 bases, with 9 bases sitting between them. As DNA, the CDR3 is TGTGCCTGGAGTGCCTACAGGGACGAGCAGTACTTC. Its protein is CAWSAYRDEQYF.

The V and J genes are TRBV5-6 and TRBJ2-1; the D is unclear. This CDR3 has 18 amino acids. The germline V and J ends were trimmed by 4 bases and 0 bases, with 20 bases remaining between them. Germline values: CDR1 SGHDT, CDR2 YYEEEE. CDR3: CASSQLSLSPSSYNEQFF. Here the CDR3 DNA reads TGTGCCAGCAGCCAACTTTCCCTCTCGCCCTCCTCCTACAATGAGCAGTTCTTC.

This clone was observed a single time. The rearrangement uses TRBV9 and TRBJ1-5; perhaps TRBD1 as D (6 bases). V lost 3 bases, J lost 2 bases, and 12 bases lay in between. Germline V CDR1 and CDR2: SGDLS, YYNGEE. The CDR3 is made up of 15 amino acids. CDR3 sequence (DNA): TGTGCCAGCAGCGCCGACCCAGGGGGCAATCAGCCCCAGCATTTT. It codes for CASSADPGGNQPQHF.

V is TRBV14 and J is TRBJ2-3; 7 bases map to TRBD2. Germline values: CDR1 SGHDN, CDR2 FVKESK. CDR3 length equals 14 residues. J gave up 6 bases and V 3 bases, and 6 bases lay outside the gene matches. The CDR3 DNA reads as TGTGCCAGCAGCCAGGGGGGGATCGGGGATACGCAGTATTTT. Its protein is CASSQGGIGDTQYF.

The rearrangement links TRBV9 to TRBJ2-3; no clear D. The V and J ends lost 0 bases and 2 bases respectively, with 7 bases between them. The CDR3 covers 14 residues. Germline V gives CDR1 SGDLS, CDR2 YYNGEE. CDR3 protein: CASSVEVLTDTQYF. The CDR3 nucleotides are TGTGCCAGCAGCGTAGAAGTCCTCACAGATACGCAGTATTTT.

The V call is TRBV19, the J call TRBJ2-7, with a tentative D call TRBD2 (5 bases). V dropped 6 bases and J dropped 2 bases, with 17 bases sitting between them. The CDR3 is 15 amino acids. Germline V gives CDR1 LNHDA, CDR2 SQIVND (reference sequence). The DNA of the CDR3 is TGTGCCAGTAGGAGGCGGGCGGAGAGTACCTACGAGCAGTACTTC. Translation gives CASRRRAESTYEQYF. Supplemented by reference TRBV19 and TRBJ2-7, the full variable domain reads DGGITQSPKYLFRKEGQNVTLSCEQNLNHDAMYWYRQDPGQGLRLIYYSQIVNDFQKGDIAEGYSVSREKKESFPLTVTSAQKNPTAFYLCASRRRAESTYEQYFGPGTRLTVT.

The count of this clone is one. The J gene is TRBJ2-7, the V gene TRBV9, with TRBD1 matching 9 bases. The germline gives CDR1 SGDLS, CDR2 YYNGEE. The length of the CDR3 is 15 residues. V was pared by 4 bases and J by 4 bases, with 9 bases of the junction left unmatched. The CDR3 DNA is TGTGCCAGCAGCCCTCAGGACAGGGGCTTGTACGAGCAGTACTTC. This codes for CASSPQDRGLYEQYF.

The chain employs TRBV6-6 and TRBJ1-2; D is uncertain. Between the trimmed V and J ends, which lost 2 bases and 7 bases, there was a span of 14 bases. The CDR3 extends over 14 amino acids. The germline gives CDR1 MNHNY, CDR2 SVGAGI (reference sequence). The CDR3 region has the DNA TGTGCCAGCAGTTACGATCCGGGGATGAGTGGCTACACCTTC. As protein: CASSYDPGMSGYTF.

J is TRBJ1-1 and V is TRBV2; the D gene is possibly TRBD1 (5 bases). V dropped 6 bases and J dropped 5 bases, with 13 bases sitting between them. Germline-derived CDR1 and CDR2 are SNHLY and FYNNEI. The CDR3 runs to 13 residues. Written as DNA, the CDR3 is TGTGCCAGCAGGGGGGACGCTCAAACTGAAGCTTTCTTT. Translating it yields CASRGDAQTEAFF.

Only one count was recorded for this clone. The CDR3 DNA reads TGTGCCAGCAGTGAAACTAGGGAACAGGGAGCTTTCTTT. It yields the protein CASSETREQGAFF. This chain joins TRBV2 and TRBJ1-1; D possibly corresponds to TRBD1 (6 bases). Per germline, CDR1 SNHLY and CDR2 FYNNEI. This CDR3 spans 13 amino acids. The V and J ends lost 2 bases and 10 bases respectively, with 14 bases between them.

CDR3 sequence: CASSLGMPGLAIDTQYF. CDR3 coding DNA: TGTGCCAGCAGCCTCGGCATGCCGGGACTAGCGATTGATACGCAGTATTTT. The chain links TRBV2 to TRBJ2-3; 10 bases are a match to TRBD2. Per germline, CDR1 SNHLY and CDR2 FYNNEI. Germline trimming cut 6 bases from V and 6 bases from J; bases unmatched to any gene: 15. The CDR3 is 17 residues long.

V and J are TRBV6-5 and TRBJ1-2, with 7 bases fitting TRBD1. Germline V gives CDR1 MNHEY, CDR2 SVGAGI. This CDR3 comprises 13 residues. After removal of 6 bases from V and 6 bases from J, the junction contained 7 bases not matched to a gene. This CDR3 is CASRTGIWDGYTF. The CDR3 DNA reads TGTGCCAGCAGGACAGGGATTTGGGATGGCTACACCTTC.

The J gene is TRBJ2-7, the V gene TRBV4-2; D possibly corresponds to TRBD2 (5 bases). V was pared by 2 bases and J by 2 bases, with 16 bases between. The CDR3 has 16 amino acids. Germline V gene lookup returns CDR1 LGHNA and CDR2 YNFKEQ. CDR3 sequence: CASSQLSISGAYEQYF. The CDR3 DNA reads TGTGCCAGCAGCCAATTGTCGATCAGCGGAGCCTACGAGCAGTACTTC.